The 21 T cell receptor beta chains in this list originate from one sample, sequenced in a study of blood T cell repertoires in COVID-19. Clones were read by immunoSEQ multiplex PCR, and TCRdb kept only the in-frame ones, dropping some. The sample yields 80,000 to 100,000 clones, 86% seen once. The source material was peripheral blood. The receptors derive from a woman aged 55-69 years in a cohort sampled during active or convalescent COVID-19.

This rearrangement joins TRBV18 to TRBJ1-2; possibly TRBD1 for D (6 bases). CDR1 and CDR2 from the germline V gene are KGHSH and LQKENI. Trimming took off 0 bases at V and 6 bases at J, with 11 bases between the two ends. CDR3 length: 14 amino acids. DNA of the CDR3: TGTGCCAGCTCACCACCCCCCAGGGGCCATGGCTACACCTTC. Translating it yields CASSPPPRGHGYTF.

J is TRBJ1-6 and V is TRBV28, with D possibly TRBD1 on 6 matching bases. The CDR3 is made up of 15 amino acids. The V and J ends lost 5 bases and 7 bases respectively, with 15 bases between them. CDR1 is MDHEN, CDR2 SYDVKM, per germline. CDR3 in amino acids: CASSREKGGNSPLHF. The CDR3 region has the DNA TGTGCCAGCAGTCGGGAGAAGGGGGGGAATTCACCCCTCCACTTT.

This chain joins TRBV10-3 and TRBJ2-7, with 11 positions matching TRBD2. The CDR3 runs to 15 residues. Per the germline V gene, CDR1 is ENHRY and CDR2 is SYGVKD. V dropped 7 bases and J dropped 1; count of bases not matched to a gene: 6. CDR3 amino acids: CAITSTSGGSYEQYF. DNA for the CDR3: TGTGCCATCACTAGCACTAGCGGGGGATCCTACGAGCAGTACTTC.

This rearrangement joins TRBV6-4 to TRBJ1-5; no reliable D call. Germline-derived CDR1 and CDR2 are MRHNA and SNTAGT. CDR3 size: 15 residues. Trimming left V 3 bases short and J 0 bases short, with 9 bases between. The CDR3 DNA reads TGTGCCAGCAGTGAATACAGCTATAGCAATCAGCCCCAGCATTTT. This translates into CASSEYSYSNQPQHF.

V and J are TRBV19 and TRBJ2-3, with D tentatively TRBD2 (6 bases). The CDR3 has 14 residues. The V gene lost 9 bases and the J gene lost 2 bases, with 15 bases spanning the gap. The germline V gene has CDR1 LNHDA and CDR2 SQIVND (reference sequence). CDR3: CASQVAADTDTQYF. The CDR3 DNA reads as TGTGCCAGCCAAGTAGCGGCAGACACAGATACGCAGTATTTT.

The chain has TRBV15 and TRBJ1-1; D might be TRBD1 (6 bases). With 1 base removed from V and 0 bases from J, the gap between germline ends came to 12 bases. This CDR3 has 16 residues. Germline CDR1 and CDR2: LNHNV and YYDKDF (reference sequence). The CDR3 DNA is TGTGCCACCAGCAGAGCGGGGGGACACTTGAACACTGAAGCTTTCTTT. Its translation: CATSRAGGHLNTEAFF.

As regards this clone: Different DNA sequences within this sample yield the same CDR3. The chain has TRBV5-1 and TRBJ1-2; D perhaps matches TRBD1 (6 bases). This CDR3 comprises 14 residues. The V gene's germline CDR1 is SGHRS and CDR2 YFSETQ. The V end was cut by 5 bases, the J end by 4 bases, with 15 bases between. The CDR3 DNA reads as TGCGCCAGCAGTTTTCCGGACAGAGGCTATGGCTACACCTTC. Translated: CASSFPDRGYGYTF.

The gene calls are TRBV6-4 and TRBJ2-2, with D possibly matching TRBD1 (7 bases). V gave up 5 bases and J gave up 3 bases, with 10 bases separating them. CDR3 length: 14 residues. Germline values: CDR1 MRHNA, CDR2 SNTAGT. As DNA, the CDR3 is TGTGCCAGCAGTCAGGGGGAGGACACCGGGGAGCTGTTTTTT. Its protein product is CASSQGEDTGELFF.

The V and J genes are TRBV2 and TRBJ1-2; a possible D gene is TRBD1 (5 bases). This CDR3 comprises 13 residues. Germline V gene data show CDR1 as SNHLY and CDR2 as FYNNEI. The V and J ends lost 7 bases and 8 bases respectively, with 17 bases between them. CDR3 region: CASTLKATGGYTF. The CDR3 nucleotides are TGTGCCAGCACCCTAAAGGCCACAGGCGGCTACACCTTC.

This rearrangement joins TRBV25-1 to TRBJ1-5; no firm D call. This CDR3 has 13 residues. The germline CDR1 and CDR2 sequences are MGHDK and SYGVNS. The V and J ends lost 1 base and 5 bases respectively, with 6 bases between them. The CDR3 sequence: CASSELGDQPQHF. In DNA, the CDR3 is TGTGCCAGCAGTGAATTGGGAGATCAGCCCCAGCATTTT.

The rearrangement uses TRBV7-8 and TRBJ1-3, with D perhaps matching TRBD1 (6 bases). The CDR3 runs to 17 residues. Germline assignment: CDR1 SGHVS and CDR2 FQNEAQ. Trimming removed 0 bases from V and 0 bases from J, with 12 bases in between. This CDR3 reads CASSLALPTGSGNTIYF. CDR3 nucleotide sequence: TGTGCCAGCAGCTTAGCGTTGCCGACAGGCTCTGGAAACACCATATATTTT. The full variable domain, its missing parts supplied by reference TRBV7-8 and TRBJ1-3, is GAGVSQSPRYKVAKRGQDVALRCDPISGHVSLFWYQQALGQGPEFLTYFQNEAQLDKSGLPSDRFFAERPEGSVSTLKIQRTQQEDSAVYLCASSLALPTGSGNTIYFGEGSWLTVV.

The V call is TRBV27, the J call TRBJ2-1, with D perhaps matching TRBD2 (6 bases). This CDR3 is built from 17 residues. Germline V gene lookup returns CDR1 MNHEY and CDR2 SMNVEV (reference sequence). Trimming stripped 1 base from V and 10 bases from J, with 23 bases between. CDR3 amino acids: CASSLFSATRLGGEQFF. DNA of the CDR3: TGTGCCAGCAGTTTATTTTCCGCGACCCGACTAGGCGGCGAGCAGTTCTTC.

The chain has TRBV19 and TRBJ1-2, with D perhaps matching TRBD1 (5 bases). The germline V and J ends were trimmed by 5 bases and 3 bases, with 16 bases remaining between them. The length of the CDR3 is 15 residues. Germline V gives CDR1 LNHDA, CDR2 SQIVND (reference sequence). The CDR3: CASSLALWGYYGYTF. The CDR3 DNA follows: TGTGCCAGTAGTTTAGCCTTATGGGGCTACTATGGCTACACCTTC.

The rearrangement uses TRBV2 and TRBJ1-2, with 7 bases fitting TRBD1. V shed 8 bases and J 5 bases; nucleotides not matched to a gene: 2. Germline loops: CDR1 SNHLY, CDR2 FYNNEI. The CDR3 sequence is 11 residues long. The CDR3 DNA reads as TGTGCCAGCGGGGACAGTTATGGCTACACCTTC. Amino acid sequence: CASGDSYGYTF. The full variable domain, rest sourced from reference TRBV2 and TRBJ1-2, is EPEVTQTPSHQVTQMGQEVILRCVPISNHLYFYWYRQILGQKVEFLVSFYNNEISEKSEIFDDQFSVERPDGSNFTLKIRSTKLEDSAMYFCASGDSYGYTFGSGTRLTVV.

The chain carries TRBV2 and TRBJ1-4; the D is unclear. Germline CDR1 reads SNHLY; CDR2 reads FYNNEI. The CDR3 runs 15 residues. V lost 2 bases and J 0 bases, leaving 7 bases between the germline ends. As DNA, the CDR3 is TGTGCCAGCAGTGAATTCGGGTCAACTAATGAAAAACTGTTTTTT. Translated: CASSEFGSTNEKLFF.

The chain uses TRBV6-5 and TRBJ1-4; D is uncertain. Trimming pared 8 bases from V and 8 bases from J, leaving 15 bases between. Germline CDR1 MNHEY, CDR2 SVGAGI. The CDR3 sequence is 13 residues long. For the CDR3, the DNA is TGTGCCAGCTTGCCCACAGTTGGAGAAAAACTGTTTTTT. Protein sequence: CASLPTVGEKLFF.

This clone was observed a single time. V usage is TRBV12-5 and J usage is TRBJ1-6, with 7 nucleotides matching TRBD1. The CDR3 covers 16 residues. The trim removed 1 base at V and 3 bases at J, leaving 3 bases unmatched. CDR1 and CDR2 (germline): LGHNT, FRNRAP. As DNA, the CDR3 is TGTGCTAGTGGTTTGGAAAACAGGGGCTATAATTCACCCCTCCACTTT. This translates into CASGLENRGYNSPLHF.

The gene calls are TRBV19 and TRBJ2-1, with TRBD2 matching 9 bases. This CDR3 contains 15 residues. The J segment lost 0 bases and the V segment lost 6 bases, leaving 3 bases of the junction unmatched. The V gene's germline CDR1 is LNHDA and CDR2 SQIVND (reference sequence). Here the CDR3 reads CASSPLAGSYNEQFF. CDR3 sequence (DNA): TGTGCCAGTAGCCCACTAGCGGGCTCCTACAATGAGCAGTTCTTC.

The chain carries TRBV2 and TRBJ1-5; 8 bases agree with TRBD1. The V segment lost 8 bases and the J segment 5 bases; nucleotides outside the gene matches: 8. This CDR3 comprises 14 residues. CDR1 and CDR2 from the germline V gene are SNHLY and FYNNEI. CDR3 in DNA: TGTGCCAGCGAACAGGGGGAGGGCTATCAGCCCCAGCATTTT. It is translated as CASEQGEGYQPQHF.

The genes are TRBV28 and TRBJ1-1, with D perhaps matching TRBD1 (6 bases). Germline V gene data show CDR1 as MDHEN and CDR2 as SYDVKM. Trimming pared 5 bases from V and 7 bases from J, leaving 14 bases between. The CDR3 totals 13 residues. The CDR3 region is CASSLRTDREAFF. The DNA for the CDR3 is TGTGCCAGCAGTCTTCGGACAGACCGTGAAGCTTTCTTT.

The chain combines TRBV6-5 with TRBJ1-2; 9 bases are a match to TRBD1. The V and J ends lost 7 bases and 5 bases, in that order; junction bases with no gene match: 5. Germline-derived CDR1 and CDR2 are MNHEY and SVGAGI. CDR3 size: 13 residues. The CDR3 here is CASIGQGTYGYTF. The CDR3 DNA is TGTGCCAGCATCGGACAGGGGACATATGGCTACACCTTC.